This TCR beta chain comes out of a study of CD8+ T cells in alopecia areata. The wider study: Treated patients were given 5 to 10 mg oral tofacitinib twice daily. The protocol delivered tofacitinib for 6 to 18 months, then withdrew it for 6 months.

Treatment meaning: oral pan-JAK inhibitor, 5-10 mg twice daily. Peripheral blood and lesional scalp punch biopsies were taken from alopecia areata patients. Following RNA extraction, reverse transcription yielded cDNA that acted as the sequencing template. TCRdb's copy holds only in-frame clones and misses some; the assay was immunoSEQ multiplex PCR. The profile shows more than 140,000 clones, roughly nine tenths of them singletons. Overall study results and limits: Tofacitinib significantly reduced both scalp clonality and expanded CD8+ clones among the top 100.

CDR1 is SQVTM, CDR2 ANQGSEA, per germline. Trimming left V 1 base short and J 3 bases short, with 13 bases between. This CDR3 is built from 14 residues. With regard to this clone: Antigen unknown.

The sequencing here drew on CD8+ T cells sorted from blood, taken at week 4, from a patient treated with tofacitinib. This sequence was found in a human donor with alopecia areata. This sequence joins TRBV29-1 and TRBJ2-7, with D perhaps TRBD1 (5 bases). The DNA for the CDR3 is TGCAGCGTTGAAGGAAAGGACACAAGCTACGAGCAGTACTTC. It specifies CSVEGKDTSYEQYF.